The 15 T cell receptor beta chains below come from one sample, sequenced in a study of cytomegalovirus exposure and HLA in healthy donors. A multiplex PCR was run with 60 Vbeta primers and 13 Jbeta primers. TCRdb's copy holds only in-frame clones and misses some; the assay was immunoSEQ multiplex PCR. The sample yields 100,000 to 150,000 clones, roughly 70% seen once. The sample taken for sequencing was PBMCs. Receptors were obtained from a man aged 35 to 55 in good health and CMV-seropositive.

This clone was recorded once. V is TRBV19 and J is TRBJ2-7, with unresolved D. Germline loops: CDR1 LNHDA, CDR2 SQIVND (reference sequence). The CDR3 is made up of 15 amino acids. Trimming took 3 bases from V and 4 from J, leaving 16 bases between them. As DNA, the CDR3 is TGTGCCAGTAGTATGATCGACTCACTTGGGTACGAGCAGTACTTC. Amino acid sequence: CASSMIDSLGYEQYF.

The chain carries TRBV5-6 and TRBJ2-1; no definite D call. The CDR3 has 14 residues. The germline V and J ends were trimmed by 1 base and 5 bases, with 10 bases remaining between them. Per the germline V gene, CDR1 is SGHDT and CDR2 is YYEEEE. CDR3 coding DNA: TGTGCCAGCAGCTTGCCGTCAGGCAACAATGAGCAGTTCTTC. Translated, it gives CASSLPSGNNEQFF.

Remarks on this clone: One junction end disagrees with the germline gene, perhaps due to a read error. This rearrangement joins TRBV7-7 to TRBJ2-3; TRBD2 agrees at 8 bases. The CDR3 consists of 18 residues. CDR1 and CDR2 (germline): SSHAT, FNYEAQ (reference sequence). The CDR3 DNA reads as TGTGCTAGCAGCCCACTCTCGGGAGGGGCACTTAGCACAGATACGCAGTATTTT. This codes for CASSPLSGGALSTDTQYF.

The genes are TRBV6-6 and TRBJ2-7, with D maybe TRBD2 (7 bases). V was pared by 7 bases and J by 6 bases, with 13 bases between. This CDR3 comprises 12 residues. Germline CDR1 MNHNY, CDR2 SVGAGI (reference sequence). In DNA, the CDR3 is TGTGCCAGCACCGGGGGGCCAGGCGAGCAGTACTTC. Encoded protein: CASTGGPGEQYF.

This clone came up a few times. The rearrangement links TRBV19 to TRBJ1-1, with 7 nucleotides matching TRBD1. There are 14 residues in the CDR3. Trimming removed 8 bases from V and 5 bases from J; junction bases left unmatched: 11. Germline V gives CDR1 LNHDA, CDR2 SQIVND (reference sequence). This chain's CDR3 is CASGGGGSKTEAFF. CDR3 DNA: TGTGCCAGTGGAGGAGGGGGCAGTAAGACTGAAGCTTTCTTT.

The V gene is TRBV5-6, the J gene TRBJ1-3; the D is unclear. The CDR3 sequence is 15 residues long. Germline CDR1 is SGHDT and CDR2 is YYEEEE. V was shortened by 2 bases and J by 4 bases, with 13 bases between the two germline ends. DNA of the CDR3: TGTGCCAGCAGCTTTGAGGGCTCGAACGGAAACACCATATATTTT. This encodes CASSFEGSNGNTIYF.

The chain is built from TRBV29-1 and TRBJ2-7; D is uncertain. V lost 6 bases and J lost 0, with 12 bases in between. CDR3 size: 13 residues. Germline V CDR1 and CDR2: SQVTM, ANQGSEA. The CDR3 protein is CSVATPSSYEQYF. In DNA form, the CDR3 reads TGCAGCGTCGCGACACCGAGCTCCTACGAGCAGTACTTC.

The V gene is TRBV14, the J gene TRBJ1-3, with TRBD1 identical over 9 bases. The V segment lost 0 bases and the J segment 1 base; nucleotides outside the gene matches: 4. The V gene's germline CDR1 is SGHDN and CDR2 FVKESK. The CDR3 is 17 amino acids. The CDR3 sequence is CASSQDFGQGSGNTIYF. Written as DNA, the CDR3 is TGTGCCAGCAGCCAAGATTTCGGACAGGGGTCTGGAAACACCATATATTTT. The complete variable domain, with remaining parts taken from reference TRBV14 and TRBJ1-3, reads EAGVTQFPSHSVIEKGQTVTLRCDPISGHDNLYWYRRVMGKEIKFLLHFVKESKQDESGMPNNRFLAERTGGTYSTLKVQPAELEDSGVYFCASSQDFGQGSGNTIYFGEGSWLTVV.

The V gene is TRBV11-2, the J gene TRBJ2-3; 9 nucleotides match TRBD2. Germline V CDR1 and CDR2: SGHAT, FQNNGV. V lost 2 bases to trimming and J lost 7 bases; unmatched junction nucleotides: 13. This CDR3 is built from 17 residues. CDR3 nucleotides: TGTGCCAGCAGCTTACAGACGGCGGGGGGGGAGGGGCATACGCAGTATTTT. This gives the protein CASSLQTAGGEGHTQYF.

This chain joins TRBV4-1 and TRBJ1-4, with 12 positions matching TRBD1. Germline V CDR1 and CDR2: MGHRA, YSYEKL. V gave up 3 bases and J gave up 8 bases; unmatched junction bases: 4. This CDR3 is 15 amino acids long. The CDR3 region has the DNA TGCGCCAGCAGCCAGCCGGGACAGGGGGCCGAAAAACTGTTTTTT. This sequence encodes CASSQPGQGAEKLFF.

The sample holds a few counts of this clone. This sequence joins TRBV5-1 and TRBJ2-2; D not resolved. V was pared by 1 base and J by 5 bases, with 6 bases between. Germline V gene sequence: CDR1 SGHRS, CDR2 YFSETQ. The CDR3 sequence is 13 residues long. This chain's CDR3 is CASSLFVTGELFF. The CDR3 DNA is TGCGCCAGCAGCTTGTTTGTAACCGGGGAGCTGTTTTTT.

The gene calls are TRBV28 and TRBJ1-3, with a tentative D call TRBD1 (6 bases). CDR3 size: 15 residues. Trimming took 4 bases from V and 2 from J, leaving 12 bases between them. The germline CDR1 and CDR2 sequences are MDHEN and SYDVKM. Written as DNA, the CDR3 is TGTGCCAGCAGTTCCCCCCGACAGGCTGGAAACACCATATATTTT. It translates to CASSSPRQAGNTIYF.

The chain joins TRBV11-2 to TRBJ2-3, with 8 nucleotides matching TRBD1. CDR1 is SGHAT and CDR2 is FQNNGV in the germline V gene. The junction had 6 bases not matched to a gene; V was cut back by 5 bases and J by 2 bases. This CDR3 region has 15 residues. The CDR3 protein is CASSPGQGDTDTQYF. The CDR3 nucleotides are TGTGCCAGCAGCCCCGGACAGGGCGACACAGATACGCAGTATTTT.

V gene TRBV7-9 combines with J gene TRBJ1-5, with TRBD1 as a possible D gene (5 bases). V was shortened by 1 base and J by 4 bases, with 8 bases between the two germline ends. This CDR3 has 14 residues. Germline V CDR1 and CDR2: SEHNR, FQNEAQ (reference sequence). The CDR3 DNA reads TGTGCCAGCAGCTTAGGGAGGGGAAATCAGCCCCAGCATTTT. Encoded protein: CASSLGRGNQPQHF.

The chain joins TRBV10-3 to TRBJ1-5; D perhaps matches TRBD1 (6 bases). V was shortened by 2 bases and J by 5 bases, with 13 bases between the two germline ends. Germline V gene sequence: CDR1 ENHRY, CDR2 SYGVKD. The CDR3 consists of 15 residues. DNA for the CDR3: TGTGCCATCAGTGAGAACAGGGCCCCGTATCAGCCCCAGCATTTT. The encoded protein is CAISENRAPYQPQHF.